This T cell receptor beta chain is drawn from a study of blood T cell repertoires in COVID-19. Assay: immunoSEQ multiplex PCR; the TCRdb copy retains only in-frame clones and omits some. Of 300,000 or so clones detected, about nine tenths appear once; the ten largest clones hold more than 9%. The study assigned cohorts using participant-reported clinical history. J gave up 4 bases and V 10 bases, and 3 bases lay outside the gene matches. This CDR3 has 12 residues. Germline values: CDR1 MNHEY, CDR2 SMNVEV (reference sequence). Sequenced: PBMCs or T cells enriched from blood (not recorded which). The gene calls are TRBV27 and TRBJ1-1, with 10 bases fitting TRBD1. The clonotype was recovered from a woman between 18 and 29 years old who had recovered from COVID-19. Written as DNA, the CDR3 is TGTGCCACCCGGACAGGGGGCACTGAAGCTTTCTTT. Translation gives CATRTGGTEAFF.